These 20 T cell receptor beta chains came from one sample sequenced in a study of T-cell memory formation after mild COVID-19. TCRdb re-called the 5' RACE reads with MiXCR, one entry per CDR3 protein. The profile covers about 210,000 distinct CDR3 sequences, with 10% to 13% appearing a single time and around 2.9% taken by the ten largest. The sequenced material came from PBMCs or a T cell subset sorted from them (not recorded which). These receptors originate from a man between 18 and 35 years old who had mild COVID-19 (a few samples of this study predate the infection). Cell type and time point are not known.

This sequence joins TRBV15 and TRBJ1-5; D not certain. Germline V gives CDR1 LNHNV, CDR2 YYDKDF (reference sequence). There are 15 residues in the CDR3. V was shortened by 0 bases and J by 7 bases, with 13 bases between the two germline ends. The CDR3 loop reads CATSRDPVAGQPQHF. In nucleotides, the CDR3 is TGTGCCACCAGCAGAGATCCCGTAGCTGGACAGCCCCAGCATTTT.

This clonotype was picked up a small number of times. V usage is TRBV18 and J usage is TRBJ1-1, with D possibly being TRBD1 (6 bases). CDR3 length: 13 residues. V was clipped by 1 base and J by 10 bases, with 13 bases between them. CDR1 and CDR2 (germline): KGHSH, LQKENI. This CDR3 reads CASSPLIQQGAFF. CDR3 nucleotide sequence: TGTGCCAGCTCACCACTGATCCAACAGGGAGCTTTCTTT. Full variable domain (outside the CDR3, taken from reference TRBV18 and TRBJ1-1): NAGVMQNPRHLVRRRGQEARLRCSPMKGHSHVYWYRQLPEEGLKFMVYLQKENIIDESGMPKERFSAEFPKEGPSILRIQQVVRGDSAAYFCASSPLIQQGAFFGQGTRLTVV.

The J gene is TRBJ2-3, the V gene TRBV20-1; D might be TRBD1 or TRBD2, each matching 5 bases. The length of the CDR3 is 14 residues. The V end was cut by 5 bases, the J end by 0 bases, with 12 bases between. CDR1 is DFQATT and CDR2 is SNEGSKA in the germline V gene (reference sequence). The CDR3 DNA is TGCAGTGCTTGGGACCAACCTAGCACAGATACGCAGTATTTT. This encodes CSAWDQPSTDTQYF.

This clonotype was seen more than once but under ten times. The chain couples TRBV7-2 to TRBJ2-7; 11 bases map to TRBD2. The germline gives CDR1 SGHTA, CDR2 FQGNSA. The CDR3 runs to 15 residues. Losses at the gene ends were 4 bases for V and 2 bases for J; bases not matched to a gene: 4. The chain's CDR3 is CASSSSGGSAYEQYF. Here the CDR3 DNA reads TGTGCCAGCAGCTCTAGCGGGGGGTCCGCCTACGAGCAGTACTTC.

This chain joins TRBV5-1 and TRBJ2-7; 7 bases fit TRBD1. CDR3 length equals 14 residues. V shed 4 bases and J 6 bases; nucleotides not matched to a gene: 10. Germline CDR1 and CDR2: SGHRS and YFSETQ. The CDR3 coding sequence is TGCGCCAGCAGCGCGAGACAGGGTGGGGGCGAGCAGTACTTC. This encodes CASSARQGGGEQYF.

In its sample, this clonotype was seen a few times. Its ends do not fully match the called genes, so a read error is possible. The chain carries TRBV11-3 and TRBJ1-6; maybe TRBD1 (5 bases). The CDR3 contains 13 residues. Per germline, CDR1 SGHNT and CDR2 YENEEA. This CDR3 is CASSVDGGSPLHF. In DNA form, the CDR3 reads TGTGCCAGCAGCGTAGATGGGGGTTCACCCCTCCACTTT.

This clonotype was detected a few times. This chain uses TRBV12-3 or TRBV12-4 with TRBJ1-5, with 10 bases fitting TRBD1. This CDR3 spans 15 amino acids. V gave up 5 bases and J gave up 11 bases; unmatched junction bases: 12. The CDR3 DNA reads as TGTGCCAGCAGTCCGGGACAGGGGTTGAGTATGGCCCAGCATTTT. Translating it yields CASSPGQGLSMAQHF.

Only a few counts were recorded for this clonotype. This chain joins TRBV20-1 and TRBJ2-5, with a weak D call TRBD1 (7 bases). CDR1 is DFQATT and CDR2 is SNEGSKA in the germline V gene (reference sequence). CDR3 length: 15 amino acids. Between the trimmed V and J ends, which lost 6 bases and 5 bases, there was a span of 22 bases. CDR3 nucleotides: TGCAGTGCCCTATTGACAGGGAGGAGTTTCGAGACCCAGTACTTC. The encoded protein is CSALLTGRSFETQYF.

This clonotype showed up many times. The rearrangement links TRBV4-1 to TRBJ1-2, with 7 bases fitting TRBD1. CDR3 length: 13 amino acids. With 4 bases clipped from V and 10 bases from J, the junction kept 9 bases outside the gene matches. Germline loops: CDR1 MGHRA, CDR2 YSYEKL. The CDR3, as DNA: TGCGCCAGCAGCCTAGGACAGGACAGAGTCTACACCTTC. Its protein product is CASSLGQDRVYTF.

This clonotype came up many times. CDR3 coding DNA: TGTGCCAGCAGCGTAGGGTGGCGGCAAGAGACCCAGTACTTC. Translated: CASSVGWRQETQYF. The V and J genes are TRBV9 and TRBJ2-5; D gene uncertain. The ends were cut back, 0 bases at V and 2 bases at J, with 8 bases in the middle. Germline assignment: CDR1 SGDLS and CDR2 YYNGEE. The CDR3 runs to 14 residues. Supplemented by reference TRBV9 and TRBJ2-5, the full variable domain reads DSGVTQTPKHLITATGQRVTLRCSPRSGDLSVYWYQQSLDQGLQFLIQYYNGEERAKGNILERFSAQQFPDLHSELNLSSLELGDSALYFCASSVGWRQETQYFGPGTRLLVL.

This clonotype has a count of ten or more. CDR3 coding DNA: TGTGCCAGCCCCGGGACCGGGGTTGTC. It encodes CASPGTGVV. V usage is TRBV13 and J usage is TRBJ2-7; D assignment may be TRBD1 or TRBD2 (5 bases each). Per germline, CDR1 PRHDT and CDR2 FYEKMQ (reference sequence). The CDR3 length is 9 residues.

This clonotype occurred a few times. The rearrangement joins TRBV24-1 to TRBJ2-1; the D is unclear. The CDR3 extends over 14 amino acids. Germline-derived CDR1 and CDR2 are KGHDR and SFDVKD. V lost 9 bases, J lost 7 bases, and 18 bases lay in between. The CDR3 region is CATGDGRAINEQFF. In DNA, the CDR3 is TGTGCCACCGGGGATGGACGGGCGATTAATGAGCAGTTCTTC.

The chain uses TRBV6-2 or TRBV6-3 and TRBJ2-7; TRBD1 is a possible D gene (5 bases). The V end was cut by 4 bases, the J end by 4 bases, with 11 bases between. The CDR3 contains 13 residues. Germline V gives CDR1 MNHEY, CDR2 SVGEGT. CDR3 DNA sequence: TGTGCCAGCAGTTCTGACAGCATATACGAGCAGTACGTC. Translated, it gives CASSSDSIYEQYV.

CDR3 sequence: CASSVEGGVEQFF. As DNA, the CDR3 is TGTGCCAGCAGCGTAGAAGGGGGAGTAGAGCAGTTCTTC. The V gene is TRBV9, the J gene TRBJ2-1, with D perhaps matching TRBD1 (6 bases). V was pared by 0 bases and J by 10 bases, with 11 bases between. CDR1 and CDR2 (germline): SGDLS, YYNGEE. The CDR3 length is 13 residues.

Many counts were recorded for this clonotype. The CDR3: CASSLWGEYSNQPQHF. The CDR3 DNA reads TGTGCCAGCAGCTTGTGGGGAGAGTATAGCAATCAGCCCCAGCATTTT. The chain couples TRBV7-2 to TRBJ1-5; no reliable D call. Germline CDR1 and CDR2: SGHTA and FQGNSA. V dropped 3 bases and J dropped 0 bases, with 12 bases sitting between them. The CDR3 runs to 16 residues.

This clonotype occurred a few times. The junction shows a germline mismatch at one end, possibly a read error. This chain joins TRBV20-1 and TRBJ2-7; 7 nucleotides align to TRBD2. CDR1 is DFQATT, CDR2 SNEGSKA, per germline (reference sequence). CDR3 size: 12 residues. The CDR3 nucleotides read TGCAGTGCTAGTGATTACCGGGACTACGTCAGATTC. Encoded protein: CSASDYRDYVRF.

This clonotype was detected only a few times. The rearrangement uses TRBV11-2 and TRBJ2-7, with a weak D call TRBD2 (5 bases). Looked up from germline, CDR1 is SGHAT and CDR2 is FQNNGV. V lost 5 bases and J 4 bases, leaving 12 bases between the germline ends. The CDR3 sequence is 13 residues long. CDR3 protein: CASSPRGDYEQYV. The CDR3 bases are TGTGCCAGCAGCCCACGGGGTGATTACGAGCAGTACGTC.

Only a few counts were recorded for this clonotype. The V call is TRBV21-1, the J call TRBJ2-1. TRBV21-1 counts as a pseudogene. This CDR3 region has 13 residues. The CDR3 DNA reads as TGTGCCAGCAGCGGCCGGCCCAACAATGAGCAGTTCTTC. The encoded protein is CASSGRPNNEQFF.

The chain is built from TRBV20-1 and TRBJ2-7, with no clear D. Trimming removed 4 bases at V and 5 bases at J, with 12 bases between. Germline V CDR1 and CDR2: DFQATT, SNEGSKA (reference sequence). The CDR3 contains 12 residues. The CDR3 sequence: CSATGNEDEQYV. In DNA form, the CDR3 reads TGCAGTGCTACGGGTAACGAGGACGAGCAGTACGTC.

This clonotype was seen repeatedly, ten times or more. The V and J genes are TRBV5-1 and TRBJ2-2; TRBD1 matches at 9 bases. Trimming removed 9 bases from V and 6 bases from J; junction bases left unmatched: 12. Looked up from germline, CDR1 is SGHRS and CDR2 is YFSETQ. The CDR3 runs to 15 residues. This CDR3 is CATTPGQGSPGELFF. DNA of the CDR3: TGCGCCACAACCCCGGGACAGGGCAGTCCCGGGGAGCTGTTTTTT. Supplemented by reference TRBV5-1 and TRBJ2-2, the full variable domain reads KAGVTQTPRYLIKTRGQQVTLSCSPISGHRSVSWYQQTPGQGLQFLFEYFSETQRNKGNFPGRFSGRQFSNSRSEMNVSTLELGDSALYLCATTPGQGSPGELFFGEGSRLTVL.